This T cell receptor (beta chain) was recovered during a study of post-analysis software for immune sequencing data. Study overall: Relapsing-remitting, secondary progressive and progressive-relapsing forms of multiple sclerosis all featured among disease courses.

Points from the study as a whole: F measure grouped same-batch samples tightly together. Compared with controls, patients had more of about 5 TRBV segments, including TRBV5-6, TRBV5-1 and TRBV20-1.

Notes on this clonotype: No antigen is known for it.

Unique molecular identifiers were present in the TCR beta cDNA libraries. TCRdb used MiXCR to reprocess the PCR reads, holding one entry per CDR3 protein. This sample has about 560,000 distinct CDR3 sequences; about 40% occur once, and the top ten carry 1.5% to 2%. This CDR3 contains 14 residues. The trim removed 5 bases at V and 6 bases at J, leaving 7 bases unmatched. The receptor was isolated from a girl aged 5 to 17 with multiple sclerosis. The chain carries TRBV12-3 or TRBV12-4 and TRBJ2-1, with 7 bases lining up with TRBD1. Material: blood. CDR3 amino acids: CASSHRQGCNEQFF. DNA of the CDR3: TGTGCCAGCAGTCACCGACAGGGCTGCAATGAGCAGTTCTTC.